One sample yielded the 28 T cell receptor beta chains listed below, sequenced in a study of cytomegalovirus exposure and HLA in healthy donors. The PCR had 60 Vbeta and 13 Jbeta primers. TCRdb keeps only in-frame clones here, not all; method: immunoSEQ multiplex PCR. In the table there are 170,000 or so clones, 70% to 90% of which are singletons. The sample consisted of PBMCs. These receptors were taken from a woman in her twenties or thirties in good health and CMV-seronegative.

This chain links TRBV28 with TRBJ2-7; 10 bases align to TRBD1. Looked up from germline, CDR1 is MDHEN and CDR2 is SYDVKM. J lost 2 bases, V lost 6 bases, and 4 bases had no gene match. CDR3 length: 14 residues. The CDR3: CASRGQGLAYEQYF. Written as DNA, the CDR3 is TGTGCCAGCAGGGGACAGGGGTTGGCCTACGAGCAGTACTTC.

This chain's CDR3 is CASSFRQTQETQYF. The CDR3 DNA reads TGTGCCAGCAGCTTCCGACAGACCCAAGAGACCCAGTACTTC. This rearrangement joins TRBV13 to TRBJ2-5, with D possibly TRBD1 on 5 matching bases. This CDR3 has 14 amino acids. Trimming shortened V by 3 bases and J by 1 base, and 9 bases separated the two germline ends. Germline V lookup: CDR1 PRHDT, CDR2 FYEKMQ (reference sequence).

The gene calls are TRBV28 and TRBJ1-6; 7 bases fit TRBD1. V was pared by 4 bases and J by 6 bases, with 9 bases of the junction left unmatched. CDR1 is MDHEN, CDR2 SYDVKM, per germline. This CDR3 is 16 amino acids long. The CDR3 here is CASSSIRDSANSPLHF. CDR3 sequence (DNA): TGTGCCAGCAGTTCGATCCGGGACAGCGCTAATTCACCCCTCCACTTT.

Here the CDR3 DNA reads TGTGCCAGCGACGGGGGGGGCTATAGCAATCAGCCCCAGCATTTT. Translating it yields CASDGGGYSNQPQHF. The rearrangement uses TRBV28 and TRBJ1-5; D might be TRBD1 (6 bases). The ends were cut back, 8 bases at V and 0 bases at J, with 14 bases in the middle. Germline V gene sequence: CDR1 MDHEN, CDR2 SYDVKM. CDR3 length: 15 residues.

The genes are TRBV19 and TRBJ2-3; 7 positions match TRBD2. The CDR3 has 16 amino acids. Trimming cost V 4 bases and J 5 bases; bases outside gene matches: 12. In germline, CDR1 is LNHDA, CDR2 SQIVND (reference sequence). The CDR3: CASSKNRGGQEDTQYF. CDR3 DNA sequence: TGTGCCAGTAGTAAAAACCGGGGAGGGCAGGAAGATACGCAGTATTTT.

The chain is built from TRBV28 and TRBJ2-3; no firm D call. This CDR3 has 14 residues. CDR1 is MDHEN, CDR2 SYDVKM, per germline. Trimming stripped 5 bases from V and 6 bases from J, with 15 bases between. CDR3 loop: CASSPPSWVDTQYF. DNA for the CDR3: TGTGCCAGCAGTCCGCCTAGTTGGGTTGATACGCAGTATTTT.

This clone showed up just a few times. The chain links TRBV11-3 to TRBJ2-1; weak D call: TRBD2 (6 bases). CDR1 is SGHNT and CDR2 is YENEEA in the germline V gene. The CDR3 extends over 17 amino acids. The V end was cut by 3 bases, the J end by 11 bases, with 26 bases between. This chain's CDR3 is CASSFGRGNEQIRQQFF. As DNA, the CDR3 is TGTGCCAGCAGCTTCGGACGCGGGAATGAGCAGATAAGACAGCAGTTCTTC.

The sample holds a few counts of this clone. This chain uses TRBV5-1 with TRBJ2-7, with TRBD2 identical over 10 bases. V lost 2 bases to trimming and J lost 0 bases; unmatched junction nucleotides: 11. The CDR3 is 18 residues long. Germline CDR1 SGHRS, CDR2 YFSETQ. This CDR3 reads CASSLTSSGGRSSYEQYF. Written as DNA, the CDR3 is TGCGCCAGCAGCTTAACTTCTAGCGGGGGCCGAAGCTCCTACGAGCAGTACTTC. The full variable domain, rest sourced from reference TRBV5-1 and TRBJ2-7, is KAGVTQTPRYLIKTRGQQVTLSCSPISGHRSVSWYQQTPGQGLQFLFEYFSETQRNKGNFPGRFSGRQFSNSRSEMNVSTLELGDSALYLCASSLTSSGGRSSYEQYFGPGTRLTVT.

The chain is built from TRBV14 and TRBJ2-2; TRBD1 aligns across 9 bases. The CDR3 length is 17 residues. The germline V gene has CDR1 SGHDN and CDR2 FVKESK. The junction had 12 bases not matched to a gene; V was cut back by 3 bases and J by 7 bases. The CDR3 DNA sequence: TGTGCCAGCAGCCAGCAATCTGGGACAGGGATATTCGGGGAGCTGTTTTTT. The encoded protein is CASSQQSGTGIFGELFF.

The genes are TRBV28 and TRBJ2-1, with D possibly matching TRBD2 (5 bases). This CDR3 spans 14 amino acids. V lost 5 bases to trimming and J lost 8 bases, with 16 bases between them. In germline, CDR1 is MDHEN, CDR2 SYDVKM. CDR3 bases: TGTGCCAGCAGTATTAATGGCCTCGGGGATGAGCAGTTCTTC. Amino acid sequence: CASSINGLGDEQFF.

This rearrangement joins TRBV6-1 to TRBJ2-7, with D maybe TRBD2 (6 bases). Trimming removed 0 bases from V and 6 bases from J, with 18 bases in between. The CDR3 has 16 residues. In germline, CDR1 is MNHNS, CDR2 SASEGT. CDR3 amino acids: CASSEAMTVLASEQYF. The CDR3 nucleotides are TGTGCCAGCAGTGAAGCGATGACTGTACTAGCTAGCGAGCAGTACTTC.

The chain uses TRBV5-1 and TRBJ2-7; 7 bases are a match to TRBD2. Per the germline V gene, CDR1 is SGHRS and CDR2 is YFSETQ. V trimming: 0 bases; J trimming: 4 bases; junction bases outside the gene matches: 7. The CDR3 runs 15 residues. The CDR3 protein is CASSLEAGVTYEQYF. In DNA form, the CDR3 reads TGCGCCAGCAGCTTGGAGGCGGGGGTCACGTACGAGCAGTACTTC.

In DNA, the CDR3 is TGTGCCAGCAGCTTTGAACTTGGAGAGACCCAGTACTTC. Amino acid sequence: CASSFELGETQYF. This chain connects TRBV11-2 to TRBJ2-5; D is ambiguous. Germline CDR1 SGHAT, CDR2 FQNNGV. The ends were cut back, 3 bases at V and 4 bases at J, with 9 bases in the middle. The CDR3 consists of 13 residues.

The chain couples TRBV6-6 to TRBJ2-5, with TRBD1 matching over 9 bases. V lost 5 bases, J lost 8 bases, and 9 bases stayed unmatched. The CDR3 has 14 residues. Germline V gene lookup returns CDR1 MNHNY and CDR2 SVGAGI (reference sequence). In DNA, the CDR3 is TGTGCCAGCAGTCCCGGGGACAGGGTGAGCACCCAGTACTTC. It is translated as CASSPGDRVSTQYF.

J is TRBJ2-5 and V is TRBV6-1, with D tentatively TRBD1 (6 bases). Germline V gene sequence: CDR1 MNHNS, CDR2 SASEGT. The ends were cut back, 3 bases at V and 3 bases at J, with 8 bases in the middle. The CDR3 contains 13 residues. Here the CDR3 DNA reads TGTGCCAGCAGTGACTACAGGGAAGAGACCCAGTACTTC. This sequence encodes CASSDYREETQYF.

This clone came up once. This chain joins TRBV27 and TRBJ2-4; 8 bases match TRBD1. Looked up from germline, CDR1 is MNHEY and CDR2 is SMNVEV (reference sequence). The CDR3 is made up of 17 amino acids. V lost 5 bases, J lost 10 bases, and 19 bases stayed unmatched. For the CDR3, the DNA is TGTGCCAGCAGTAGGATGTCAGGGGGCACTATGGGGTGGATTCAGTACTTC. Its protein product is CASSRMSGGTMGWIQYF.

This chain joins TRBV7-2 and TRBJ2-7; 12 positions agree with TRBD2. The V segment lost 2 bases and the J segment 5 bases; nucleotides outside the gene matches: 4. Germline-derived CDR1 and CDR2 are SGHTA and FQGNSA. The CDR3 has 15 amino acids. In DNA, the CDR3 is TGTGCCAGCAGCTTAATCCTAGCGGGGGGGGACGAGCAGTACTTC. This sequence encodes CASSLILAGGDEQYF. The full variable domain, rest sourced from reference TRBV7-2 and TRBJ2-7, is GAGVSQSPSNKVTEKGKDVELRCDPISGHTALYWYRQSLGQGLEFLIYFQGNSAPDKSGLPSDRFSAERTGGSVSTLTIQRTQQEDSAVYLCASSLILAGGDEQYFGPGTRLTVT.

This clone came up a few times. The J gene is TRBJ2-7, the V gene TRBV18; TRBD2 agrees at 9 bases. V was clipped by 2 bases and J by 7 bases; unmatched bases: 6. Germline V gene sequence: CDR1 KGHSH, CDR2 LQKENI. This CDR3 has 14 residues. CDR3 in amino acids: CASSPAGGPGEQYF. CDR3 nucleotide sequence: TGTGCCAGCTCACCAGCGGGAGGGCCGGGGGAGCAGTACTTC.

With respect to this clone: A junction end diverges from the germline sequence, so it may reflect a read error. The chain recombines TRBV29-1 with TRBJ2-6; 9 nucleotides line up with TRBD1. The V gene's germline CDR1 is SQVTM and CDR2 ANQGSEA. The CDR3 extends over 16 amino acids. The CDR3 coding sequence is TGCAGCGTTGTGGGACAGGGATCCTCTGGGGCCAACGGCCTGACTTTC. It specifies CSVVGQGSSGANGLTF.

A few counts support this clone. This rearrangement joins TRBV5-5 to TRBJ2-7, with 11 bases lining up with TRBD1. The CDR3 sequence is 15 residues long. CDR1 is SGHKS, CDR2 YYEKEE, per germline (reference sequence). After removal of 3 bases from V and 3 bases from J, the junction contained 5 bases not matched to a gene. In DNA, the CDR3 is TGTGCCAGCAGCTCCGGACAGGGGGCCTACTACGAGCAGTACTTC. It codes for CASSSGQGAYYEQYF.

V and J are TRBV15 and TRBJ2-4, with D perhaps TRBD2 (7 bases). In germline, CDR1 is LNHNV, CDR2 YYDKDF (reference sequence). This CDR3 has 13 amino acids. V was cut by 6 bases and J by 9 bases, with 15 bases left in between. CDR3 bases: TGTGCCACCAGGGCCGGGGGAGGGGGCATTCAGTACTTC. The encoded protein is CATRAGGGGIQYF.

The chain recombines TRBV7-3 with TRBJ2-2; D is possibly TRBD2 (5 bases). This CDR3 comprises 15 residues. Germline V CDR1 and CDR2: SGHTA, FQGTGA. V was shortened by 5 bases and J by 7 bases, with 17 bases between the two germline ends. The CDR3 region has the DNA TGTGCCAGCAGCGCGAGTTTGCATGAGGGCGGGGAGCTGTTTTTT. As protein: CASSASLHEGGELFF.

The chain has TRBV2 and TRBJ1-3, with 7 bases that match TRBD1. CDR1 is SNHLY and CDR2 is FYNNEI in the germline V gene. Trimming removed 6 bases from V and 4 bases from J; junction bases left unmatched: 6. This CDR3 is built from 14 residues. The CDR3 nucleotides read TGTGCCAGCAGGGTGGACAGGCGGGGAAACACCATATATTTT. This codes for CASRVDRRGNTIYF.

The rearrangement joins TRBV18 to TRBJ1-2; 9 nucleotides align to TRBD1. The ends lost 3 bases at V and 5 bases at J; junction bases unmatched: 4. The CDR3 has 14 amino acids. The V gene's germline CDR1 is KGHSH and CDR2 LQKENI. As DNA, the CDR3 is TGTGCCAGCTCACCGTCGACAGGGGGATATGGCTACACCTTC. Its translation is CASSPSTGGYGYTF.

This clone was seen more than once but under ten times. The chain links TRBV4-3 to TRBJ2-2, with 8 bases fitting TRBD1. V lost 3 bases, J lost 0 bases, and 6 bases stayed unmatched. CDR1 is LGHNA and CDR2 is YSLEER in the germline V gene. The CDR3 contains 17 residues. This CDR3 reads CASSQGQGAANTGELFF. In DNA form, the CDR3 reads TGCGCCAGCAGCCAGGGTCAGGGGGCAGCGAACACCGGGGAGCTGTTTTTT.

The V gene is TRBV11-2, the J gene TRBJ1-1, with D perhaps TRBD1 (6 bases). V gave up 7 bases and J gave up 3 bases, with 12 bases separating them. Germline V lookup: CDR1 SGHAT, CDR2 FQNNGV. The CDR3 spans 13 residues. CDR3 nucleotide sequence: TGTGCCAGCAACAACGGACAGCACACTGAAGCTTTCTTT. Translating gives CASNNGQHTEAFF.

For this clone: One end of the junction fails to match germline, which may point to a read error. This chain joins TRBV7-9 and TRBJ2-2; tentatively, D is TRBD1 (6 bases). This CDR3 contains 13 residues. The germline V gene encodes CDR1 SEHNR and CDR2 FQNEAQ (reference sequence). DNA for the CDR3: TGTTCCAGCAGGAATGTTGGGGGCCCGGAGCTGTTTTTT. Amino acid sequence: CSSRNVGGPELFF.

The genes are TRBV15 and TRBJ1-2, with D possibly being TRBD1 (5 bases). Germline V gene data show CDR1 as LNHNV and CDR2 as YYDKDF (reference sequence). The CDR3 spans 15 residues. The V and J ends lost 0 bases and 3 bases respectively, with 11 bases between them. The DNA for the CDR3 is TGTGCCACCAGCAGAGATGCCAGGGACTACTATGGCTACACCTTC. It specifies CATSRDARDYYGYTF.